The present T cell receptor beta chain was sequenced within a study of blood T cells in healthy people across ages (dated by TCRdb to about 2015). Some background on the complete study: In model experiments, template switching captured about one uniquely barcoded TCR beta cDNA molecule for every two T cells. The study measured age-related changes in TCR beta repertoire diversity using deep sequencing normalized with unique cDNA molecular identifiers. For two donors (one aged 18 to 30 and one aged 80 or older), the study analyzed two additional independent replicas of 1 million unique cDNA reads from the same blood draw. The donors were split into four age groups: young (average 16 years), middle-aged (around 40), aged (more than 60) and long-lived (roughly 88). To avoid experimental bias, donors of different ages were spread randomly across the sequencing lanes.

Beyond this particular receptor, the publication reports: Because the CMV infection status of the donors was unknown, age-related changes in expanded clonotypes may potentially have been confounded. The percentage of naive T cells measured by flow cytometry correlated strongly with observed TCR beta diversity. Since profiling was done on bulk unsorted PBMCs, naive and antigen-experienced compartments could not be conclusively compared. The long-lived group showed more naive CD4+ T cells, fewer expanded clones and increased TCR diversity than the aged group, suggesting age selection. Total diversity estimates from one million sequenced T cells were considered lower bounds and underestimates. Observed TCR beta diversity per million T cells fell roughly linearly with age, and a significant reduction was already apparent by age around 36.

The roughly 39 donors, aged about 6 to 95 years, were systemically healthy Caucasian individuals from Russia. Roughly 10 milliliters of peripheral blood were drawn from each donor into EDTA-treated Vacutainer tubes. Ficoll-Paque density-gradient centrifugation was used to isolate PBMCs, with at least 7 million obtained per sample. Trizol reagent was used to extract total RNA from PBMCs, with at least 5 micrograms per sample. Naive CD45RAhigh/CD27high T cell percentages were measured by flow cytometry on a PBMC aliquot from every donor. This clonotype has a count of ten or more. It lacks a known antigen. Within one base of it there is no much larger clone, and no base qualities were kept. Library preparation employed 5' RACE. The sequencing machine was an Illumina HiSeq 2500. The second PCR ran for about 6 to 12 cycles and used a J-beta primer mix along with a sample-barcoded 5' primer. A template-switch 5' adaptor carrying 12 random nucleotides introduced a unique molecular identifier onto each TCR beta cDNA molecule. Each sample yielded at least 3 million CDR3-containing paired-end reads. First-strand cDNA synthesis was performed from all RNA using the Mint cDNA synthesis kit, with priming by a TRBC-specific oligonucleotide. Following uracil-DNA glycosylase treatment, a first 18-cycle PCR with universal primers M1SS and BC2_uni_R was performed on all cDNA. Concerning the study's data processing: For normalization, 1 million high-quality reads were randomly selected from each sample, with every read carrying a distinct molecular identifier. Instead of being binned into consensus sequences, reads that shared molecular identifiers were thrown out. MiTCR, set to a Q25 quality threshold and the strictest error-elimination algorithm, was used for CDR3 identification, clonotype clustering and error correction. A nonparametric unseen species model with Euler transformation was used to estimate lower-bound total TCR beta diversity. In-frame beta chains were kept once TCRdb had trimmed the public reads at Q25 with fastp and called clones with MiXCR. CDR3 protein duplicates are merged, each entry listing the most common genes and DNA. The V and J calls and clone size come from TCRdb's table, not from the authors' own analysis. This sample gives approximately 810,000 distinct CDR3 sequences in total; 29% of them show up just once. The top ten hold roughly 17% of the sample.

The germline V and J ends show losses of 1 base and 9 bases respectively, and no gene match explains 7 bases of the junction. The germline V gene (reference sequence) sets CDR1 to DFQATT and CDR2 to SNEGSKA. The cysteine opens and the phenylalanine closes a CDR3 of 15 amino acids. Here the CDR3 DNA is all that survives: 45 bases in frame from base 1. The receptor chain draws on TRBV20-1 and TRBJ1-6; 9 nucleotides in the junction match TRBD1. The sample consisted of blood. This clonotype was sampled from a woman older than 75 in good health. The bases are TGCAGTGCTAGAGTCCAGGGACAGGGAAGTTCACCCCTCCACTTT. This is translated as CSARVQGQGSSPLHF.